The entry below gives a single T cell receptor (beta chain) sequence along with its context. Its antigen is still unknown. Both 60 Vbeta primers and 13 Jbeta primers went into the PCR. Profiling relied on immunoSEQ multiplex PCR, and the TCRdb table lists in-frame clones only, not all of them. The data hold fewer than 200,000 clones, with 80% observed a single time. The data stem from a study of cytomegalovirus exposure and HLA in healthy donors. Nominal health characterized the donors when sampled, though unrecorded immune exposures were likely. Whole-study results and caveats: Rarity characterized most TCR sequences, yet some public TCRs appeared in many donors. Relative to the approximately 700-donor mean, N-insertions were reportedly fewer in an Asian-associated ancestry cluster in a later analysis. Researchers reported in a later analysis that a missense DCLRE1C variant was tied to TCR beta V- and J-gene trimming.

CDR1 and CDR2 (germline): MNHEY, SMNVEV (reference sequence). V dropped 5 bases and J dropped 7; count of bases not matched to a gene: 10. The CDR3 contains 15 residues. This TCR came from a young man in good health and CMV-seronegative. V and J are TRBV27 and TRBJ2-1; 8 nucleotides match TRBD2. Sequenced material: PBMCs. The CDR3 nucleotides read TGTGCCAGCAGTCCCGAGCGGGGGCGGGCGAATGAGCAGTTCTTC. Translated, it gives CASSPERGRANEQFF.